This record looks at one T cell receptor beta chain sequence and its context. The CDR3 is 12 residues long. Germline lookup yields CDR1 PRHDT and CDR2 FYEKMQ (reference sequence). Here immunoSEQ multiplex PCR was the method, and the copy in TCRdb shows in-frame clones only, minus some. The table records 200,000 to 250,000 clones, 75% to 90% of them present only once. This entry is derived from a study of blood T cell repertoires in COVID-19. The TCR originated in a man under 40 with COVID-19, enrolled during active disease. The V gene is TRBV13, the J gene TRBJ1-2; tentatively, D is TRBD1 (6 bases). Sequences were obtained from peripheral blood. In DNA, the CDR3 is TGTGCTGGGGGCCGACTGAACTATGGCTACACCTTC. Amino acid sequence: CAGGRLNYGYTF.